The 29 T cell receptor beta chains below all came from one sample that was sequenced in a study of blood T cells in healthy people across ages. Together with a sample-barcoded 5' primer, a J-beta primer mix was included in a second PCR lasting roughly 6 to 12 cycles. From the 5' RACE reads, TCRdb called clonotypes with MiXCR, one entry per CDR3 protein. The sample includes about 400,000 distinct CDR3 sequences, over 45% of them seen just once. The material sequenced was blood. These receptors were taken from a man aged 55 to 69 in good health.

This clonotype was recorded a few times. V usage is TRBV20-1 and J usage is TRBJ1-6; D is uncertain. Trimming took 3 bases from V and 6 from J, leaving 18 bases between them. The germline V gene encodes CDR1 DFQATT and CDR2 SNEGSKA (reference sequence). This CDR3 contains 16 residues. CDR3 nucleotides: TGCAGTGCTAGCCGTCAAGGGTCCCGGACTAATTCACCCCTCCACTTT. This gives the protein CSASRQGSRTNSPLHF.

The chain recombines TRBV28 with TRBJ2-1, with 15 bases matching TRBD2. CDR1 and CDR2 (germline): MDHEN, SYDVKM. CDR3 length: 17 amino acids. V lost 6 bases and J lost 8; bases outside the gene matches: 11. The CDR3 DNA reads TGTGCCAGCAGACCCCAGGGACTAGCGGGAGGTAGGGATGAGCAGTTCTTC. Amino acid sequence: CASRPQGLAGGRDEQFF.

Turning to this clonotype: The junction shows a germline mismatch at one end, possibly a read error. The chain uses TRBV4-3 and TRBJ2-7; D is undetermined. This CDR3 is 11 amino acids long. Germline values: CDR1 LGHNA, CDR2 YSLEER. CDR3 loop: CASGHDNERYF. The CDR3 DNA sequence: TGCGCCAGCGGCCATGACAATGAGCGGTACTTC.

This clonotype was counted only a few times. The rearrangement joins TRBV27 to TRBJ1-2; no clear D. V lost 4 bases, J lost 0 bases, and 6 bases lay in between. CDR1 and CDR2 from the germline V gene are MNHEY and SMNVEV (reference sequence). CDR3 length: 13 residues. The CDR3 here is CASSYQANYGYTF. The CDR3 DNA reads TGTGCCAGCAGTTACCAGGCTAACTATGGCTACACCTTC.

This clonotype was counted a few times. The chain joins TRBV28 to TRBJ2-3, with TRBD1 identical over 7 bases. In germline, CDR1 is MDHEN, CDR2 SYDVKM. The V gene end was trimmed by 8 bases and the J gene end by 0 bases; junction bases not matched to a gene: 8. This CDR3 region has 15 residues. The CDR3 region has the DNA TGTGCCAGCTTCGAAGGGGGCTATAGCACAGATACGCAGTATTTT. It translates to CASFEGGYSTDTQYF.

This clonotype was seen more than once but under ten times. The chain couples TRBV18 to TRBJ2-7; no reliable D call. This CDR3 contains 12 residues. Trimming took off 2 bases at V and 6 bases at J, with 8 bases between the two ends. Germline loops: CDR1 KGHSH, CDR2 LQKENI. CDR3 sequence (DNA): TGTGCCAGCTCACCATTCGCAGGCGAGCAGTACTTC. As protein: CASSPFAGEQYF.

The rearrangement joins TRBV29-1 to TRBJ1-2; D is uncertain. Germline CDR1 is SQVTM and CDR2 is ANQGSEA. V gave up 5 bases and J gave up 0 bases, with 13 bases separating them. The length of the CDR3 is 14 residues. The CDR3 DNA is TGCAGCGTTCGTAGTCCGAAGACTAACTATGGCTACACCTTC. Translation: CSVRSPKTNYGYTF. Full variable domain (remainder filled in from reference TRBV29-1 and TRBJ1-2): SAVISQKPSRDICQRGTSLTIQCQVDSQVTMMFWYRQQPGQSLTLIATANQGSEATYESGFVIDKFPISRPNLTFSTLTVSNMSPEDSSIYLCSVRSPKTNYGYTFGSGTRLTVV.

CDR3 sequence reads: CSARAEQGARYEQYF. The DNA of the CDR3 is TGCAGTGCTAGAGCCGAACAGGGGGCGAGGTACGAGCAGTACTTC. The chain is built from TRBV20-1 and TRBJ2-7; 9 bases fit TRBD1. Germline V gene data show CDR1 as DFQATT and CDR2 as SNEGSKA (reference sequence). This CDR3 is built from 15 residues. V lost 1 base, J lost 4 bases, and 8 bases stayed unmatched.

V is TRBV20-1 and J is TRBJ2-3; possibly TRBD2 for D (5 bases). V dropped 8 bases and J dropped 0 bases, with 21 bases sitting between them. The CDR3 has 16 amino acids. Germline values: CDR1 DFQATT, CDR2 SNEGSKA (reference sequence). CDR3 sequence (DNA): TGCAGTAGATACCAGACCGGGAAAGATAGCACAGATACGCAGTATTTT. Residues: CSRYQTGKDSTDTQYF.

This chain uses TRBV30 with TRBJ1-2; 7 bases line up with TRBD1. The V and J ends lost 4 bases and 6 bases, in that order; junction bases with no gene match: 8. CDR1 is GTSNPN, CDR2 SVGIG, per germline (reference sequence). This CDR3 spans 13 amino acids. CDR3 DNA: TGTGCCTGGATACGACAGGGCCGCGATGGCTACACCTTC. Its translation: CAWIRQGRDGYTF.

This clonotype has just a few counts. V gene TRBV6-5 combines with J gene TRBJ2-6; D gene uncertain. This CDR3 is 15 amino acids long. Germline V gene data show CDR1 as MNHEY and CDR2 as SVGAGI. The ends were cut back, 7 bases at V and 1 base at J, with 11 bases in the middle. CDR3 sequence: CASIIFCSGANVLTF. The CDR3 DNA follows: TGTGCCAGCATCATATTCTGTTCTGGGGCCAACGTCCTGACTTTC.

The V and J genes are TRBV7-2 and TRBJ2-3; D is possibly TRBD1 or TRBD2 (5 bases each). This CDR3 has 14 amino acids. Trimming cost V 5 bases and J 4 bases, with 13 bases left between them. The germline V gene encodes CDR1 SGHTA and CDR2 FQGNSA. This chain's CDR3 is CASSPRRGADTQYF. As DNA, the CDR3 is TGTGCCAGCAGCCCTCGGAGAGGGGCAGATACGCAGTATTTT.

A few counts support this clonotype. The CDR3 sequence: CAGNGGANYGYTF. The CDR3 DNA reads as TGTGCCGGTAATGGGGGGGCCAACTATGGCTACACCTTC. The chain carries TRBV6-6 and TRBJ1-2; tentative D call: TRBD1 (6 bases). V was clipped by 11 bases and J by 2 bases, with 15 bases between them. The CDR3 contains 13 residues. Germline assignment: CDR1 MNHNY and CDR2 SVGAGI (reference sequence).

The CDR3 protein is CASSQLSGRENNEQFF. CDR3 in DNA: TGCGCCAGCAGCCAACTTAGCGGGAGGGAAAACAATGAGCAGTTCTTC. V and J are TRBV4-1 and TRBJ2-1; TRBD2 matches at 11 bases. The CDR3 is 16 amino acids. CDR1 and CDR2 from the germline V gene are MGHRA and YSYEKL. The ends lost 2 bases at V and 5 bases at J; junction bases unmatched: 5.

This clonotype turned up a few times. The rearrangement joins TRBV7-9 to TRBJ2-5; D gene uncertain. Per germline, CDR1 SEHNR and CDR2 FQNEAQ (reference sequence). The CDR3 totals 11 residues. V lost 5 bases and J lost 11, with 12 bases in between. The CDR3 bases are TGTGCCAGCAGCCCACAAAATGAGCAGTACTTC. Its protein is CASSPQNEQYF. Drawing the rest from reference TRBV7-9 and TRBJ2-5, the complete variable domain is DTGVSQNPRHKITKRGQNVTFRCDPISEHNRLYWYRQTLGQGPEFLTYFQNEAQLEKSRLLSDRFSAERPKGSFSTLEIQRTEQGDSAMYLCASSPQNEQYFGPGTRLLVL.

For this clonotype: This sequence may be a read error, since a much larger clone differs from it by one base. The genes are TRBV28 and TRBJ2-5, with a tentative D call TRBD2 (7 bases). The end of the DNA aligns better with TRBJ2-7, so the J call may be wrong. The CDR3 extends over 11 amino acids. In germline, CDR1 is MDHEN, CDR2 SYDVKM. CDR3 sequence: CACGGVHEQYF. The CDR3 coding sequence is TGTGCCTGCGGGGGCGTTCACGAGCAGTACTTC.

This clonotype has only a few counts. This chain connects TRBV5-1 to TRBJ2-3; D ambiguous. This CDR3 has 14 amino acids. Germline assignment: CDR1 SGHRS and CDR2 YFSETQ. V was trimmed by 0 bases and J by 6 bases, leaving 11 bases between them. CDR3 nucleotides: TGCGCCAGCAGCTTGGCCAGTCGGATGGATACGCAGTATTTT. Protein product: CASSLASRMDTQYF.

The chain couples TRBV6-5 to TRBJ2-6, with D possibly TRBD1 on 5 matching bases. CDR1 is MNHEY and CDR2 is SVGAGI in the germline V gene. V gave up 4 bases and J gave up 1 base, with 8 bases separating them. CDR3 length: 15 amino acids. The CDR3 spells CASSSGQSGANVLTF. CDR3 DNA sequence: TGTGCCAGCAGTTCCGGACAATCTGGGGCCAACGTCCTGACTTTC.

The rearrangement links TRBV5-1 to TRBJ2-5; the D is unclear. CDR1 is SGHRS and CDR2 is YFSETQ in the germline V gene. The CDR3 spans 13 residues. V was cut by 3 bases and J by 11 bases, with 17 bases left in between. The CDR3 region is CASSSDIYVEQYF. CDR3 in DNA: TGCGCCAGCAGCTCCGACATTTACGTGGAGCAGTACTTC.

V gene TRBV6-2 or TRBV6-3 combines with J gene TRBJ2-7; D not certain. Germline V CDR1 and CDR2: MNHEY, SVGEGT. Trimming cost V 6 bases and J 1 base, with 13 bases left between them. The CDR3 has 14 residues. In DNA form, the CDR3 reads TGTGCCAGCAGCACGGCGGACGGGTCCTACGAGCAGTACTTC. Translating gives CASSTADGSYEQYF.

Notes on this clonotype: An end of the junction differs from the germline gene, which may be a read error. This chain links TRBV6-2 or TRBV6-3 with TRBJ2-1; D possibly uses TRBD1 or TRBD2 (6 bases each). The CDR3 length is 15 residues. Looked up from germline, CDR1 is MNHEY and CDR2 is SVGEGT. The CDR3: CANKKGGSSYNKQFF. In DNA, the CDR3 is TGTGCCAACAAAAAGGGGGGAAGCTCCTACAATAAGCAGTTCTTC.

This clonotype showed up many times. One base away lies a much larger clone, so this may be a sequencing read error. The chain carries TRBV28 and TRBJ2-7, with D tentatively TRBD1 (5 bases). V was trimmed by 4 bases and J by 3 bases, leaving 10 bases between them. The CDR3 sequence is 13 residues long. Germline V CDR1 and CDR2: MDHEN, SYDVKM. CDR3 nucleotide sequence: TGTGCCAGCAGTTGGGGCATTCACTACGAGCAGTACTTC. Residues: CASSWGIHYEQYF.

V usage is TRBV12-3 or TRBV12-4 and J usage is TRBJ2-3; 11 bases fit TRBD2. The length of the CDR3 is 13 residues. The V and J ends lost 6 bases and 5 bases, in that order; junction bases with no gene match: 1. CDR3 DNA: TGTGCCAGCAGAGGGACTAGCGGAGATACGCAGTATTTT. Translation gives CASRGTSGDTQYF.

CDR3 amino acids: CASSNAAGLQFF. The CDR3 DNA sequence: TGTGCCAGCTCCAACGCCGCAGGATTACAGTTCTTC. V usage is TRBV12-3 or TRBV12-4 and J usage is TRBJ2-1, with D unclear. The CDR3 loop spans 12 amino acids. Trimming removed 8 bases from V and 13 bases from J, with 18 bases in between.

J is TRBJ2-5 and V is TRBV3-1, with D possibly matching TRBD1 (5 bases). Germline loops: CDR1 LGHDT, CDR2 YNNKEL (reference sequence). V dropped 4 bases and J dropped 5 bases, with 20 bases sitting between them. The CDR3 has 16 amino acids. The CDR3 loop reads CASSRRGQGPGETQYF. CDR3 nucleotide sequence: TGTGCCAGCAGCCGAAGGGGCCAAGGGCCTGGGGAGACCCAGTACTTC.

The chain employs TRBV4-2 and TRBJ2-3; 11 positions agree with TRBD2. Germline assignment: CDR1 LGHNA and CDR2 YNFKEQ. There are 19 residues in the CDR3. V shed 3 bases, J shed 0 bases, and the junction held 11 bases outside the gene matches. CDR3 bases: TGTGCCAGCAGCCAGACCGGGACTAGCGGCCCGGGGAGCACAGATACGCAGTATTTT. Translated, it gives CASSQTGTSGPGSTDTQYF.

A few counts support this clonotype. The J gene is TRBJ2-7, the V gene TRBV7-2; D possibly corresponds to TRBD1 (6 bases). Germline V gene data show CDR1 as SGHTA and CDR2 as FQGNSA. Trimming took 4 bases from V and 3 from J, leaving 13 bases between them. The CDR3 contains 14 residues. The CDR3 coding sequence is TGTGCCAGCAGCTCGCCGGACAGAATCTACGAGCAGTACTTC. Translating it yields CASSSPDRIYEQYF.

The gene calls are TRBV6-5 and TRBJ2-1, with D perhaps being TRBD1 or TRBD2 (5 bases each). From germline, CDR1 is MNHEY and CDR2 SVGAGI. The CDR3 is 13 residues long. V was cut by 2 bases and J by 8 bases, with 10 bases left in between. Written as DNA, the CDR3 is TGTGCCAGCAGTTACCGGGACCGGTATGAGCAGTTCTTC. This translates into CASSYRDRYEQFF.

The chain couples TRBV5-1 to TRBJ2-1, with D hard to call. This CDR3 is 14 amino acids long. From germline, CDR1 is SGHRS and CDR2 YFSETQ. The ends were cut back, 0 bases at V and 10 bases at J, with 14 bases in the middle. The CDR3 here is CASSLEMSSYEQFF. CDR3 bases: TGCGCCAGCAGCTTGGAGATGAGCTCCTACGAGCAGTTCTTC.